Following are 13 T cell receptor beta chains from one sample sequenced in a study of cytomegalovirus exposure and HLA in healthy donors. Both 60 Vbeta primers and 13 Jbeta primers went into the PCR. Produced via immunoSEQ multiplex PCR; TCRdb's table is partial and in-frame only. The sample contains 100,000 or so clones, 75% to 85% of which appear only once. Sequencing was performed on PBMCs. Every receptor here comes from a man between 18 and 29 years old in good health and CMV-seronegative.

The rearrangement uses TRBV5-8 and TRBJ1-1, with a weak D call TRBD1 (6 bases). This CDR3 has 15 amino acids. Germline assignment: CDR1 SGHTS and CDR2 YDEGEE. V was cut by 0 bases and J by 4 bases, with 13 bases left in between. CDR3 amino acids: CASSLERGISTEAFF. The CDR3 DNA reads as TGTGCCAGCAGCTTGGAAAGGGGGATTAGCACTGAAGCTTTCTTT.

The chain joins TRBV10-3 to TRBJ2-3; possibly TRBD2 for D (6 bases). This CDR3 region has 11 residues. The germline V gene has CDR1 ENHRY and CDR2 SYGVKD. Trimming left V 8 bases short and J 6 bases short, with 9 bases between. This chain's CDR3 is CAISREDTQYF. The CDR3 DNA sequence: TGTGCCATCTCCCGGGAGGATACGCAGTATTTT.

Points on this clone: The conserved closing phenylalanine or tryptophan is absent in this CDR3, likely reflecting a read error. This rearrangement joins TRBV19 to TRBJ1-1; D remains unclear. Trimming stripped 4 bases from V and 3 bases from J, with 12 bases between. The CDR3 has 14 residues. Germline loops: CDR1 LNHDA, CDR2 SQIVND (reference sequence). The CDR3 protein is CASSREQAYTEAFL. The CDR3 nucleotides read TGTGCCAGTAGTAGGGAGCAGGCCTACACTGAAGCTTTCCTT.

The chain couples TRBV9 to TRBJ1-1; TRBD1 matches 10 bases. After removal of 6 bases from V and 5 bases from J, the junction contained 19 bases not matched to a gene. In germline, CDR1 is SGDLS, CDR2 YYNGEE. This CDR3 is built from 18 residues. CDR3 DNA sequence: TGTGCCAGCACCCCGTCGAGAGGGGGACCGGGACAGGGGACTGAAGCTTTCTTT. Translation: CASTPSRGGPGQGTEAFF.

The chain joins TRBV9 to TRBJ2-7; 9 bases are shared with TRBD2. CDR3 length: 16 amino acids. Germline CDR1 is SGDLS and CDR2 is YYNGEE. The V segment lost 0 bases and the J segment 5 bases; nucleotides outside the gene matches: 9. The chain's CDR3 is CASSVASGIPLDEQYF. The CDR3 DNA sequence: TGTGCCAGCAGCGTAGCTAGCGGGATCCCCTTGGACGAGCAGTACTTC.

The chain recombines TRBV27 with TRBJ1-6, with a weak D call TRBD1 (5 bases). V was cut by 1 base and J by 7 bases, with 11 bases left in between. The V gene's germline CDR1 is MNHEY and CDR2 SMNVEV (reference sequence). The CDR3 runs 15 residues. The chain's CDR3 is CASSLLEGANSPLHF. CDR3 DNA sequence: TGTGCCAGCAGTTTATTAGAAGGGGCAAATTCACCCCTCCACTTT.

The CDR3 sequence: CASSVNREFYQPQHF. CDR3 coding DNA: TGTGCCAGCAGCGTAAACAGGGAATTCTATCAGCCCCAGCATTTT. The chain carries TRBV5-6 and TRBJ1-5; perhaps TRBD1 as D (6 bases). This CDR3 has 15 residues. Germline-derived CDR1 and CDR2 are SGHDT and YYEEEE. V was pared by 4 bases and J by 5 bases, with 16 bases between.

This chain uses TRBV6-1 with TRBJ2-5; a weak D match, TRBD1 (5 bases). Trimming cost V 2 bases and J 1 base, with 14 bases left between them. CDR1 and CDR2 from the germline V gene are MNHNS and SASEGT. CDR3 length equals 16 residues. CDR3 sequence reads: CASSEPDSSFQETQYF. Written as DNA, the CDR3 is TGTGCCAGCAGTGAACCCGACAGCTCATTCCAAGAGACCCAGTACTTC.

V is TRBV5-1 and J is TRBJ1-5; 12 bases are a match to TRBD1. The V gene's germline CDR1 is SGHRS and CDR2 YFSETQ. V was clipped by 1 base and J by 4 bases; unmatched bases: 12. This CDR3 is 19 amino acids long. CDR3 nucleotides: TGCGCCAGCAGCTTGTCCCTAAGGGGGACAGGGGGCGAAAATCAGCCCCAGCATTTT. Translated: CASSLSLRGTGGENQPQHF. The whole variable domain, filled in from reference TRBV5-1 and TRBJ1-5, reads KAGVTQTPRYLIKTRGQQVTLSCSPISGHRSVSWYQQTPGQGLQFLFEYFSETQRNKGNFPGRFSGRQFSNSRSEMNVSTLELGDSALYLCASSLSLRGTGGENQPQHFGDGTRLSIL.

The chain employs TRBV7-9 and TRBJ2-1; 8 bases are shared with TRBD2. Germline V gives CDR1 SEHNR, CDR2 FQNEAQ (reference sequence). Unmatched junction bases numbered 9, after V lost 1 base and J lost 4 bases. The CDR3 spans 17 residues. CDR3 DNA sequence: TGTGCCAGCAGCTTAGAGTTATGGCGGGAGGAATACAATGAGCAGTTCTTC. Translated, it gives CASSLELWREEYNEQFF.

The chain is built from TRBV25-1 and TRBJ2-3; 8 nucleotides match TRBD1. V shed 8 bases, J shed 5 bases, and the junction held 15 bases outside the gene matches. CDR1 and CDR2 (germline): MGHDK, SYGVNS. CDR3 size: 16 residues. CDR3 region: CASGSEAGGAGDTQYF. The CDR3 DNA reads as TGTGCCAGCGGGAGCGAGGCAGGGGGCGCGGGAGATACGCAGTATTTT.

The CDR3 bases are TGTGCCAGCAGTTACTCGACTAGCGGATCCTACGAGCAGTACTTC. Protein product: CASSYSTSGSYEQYF. This sequence joins TRBV6-5 and TRBJ2-7; 9 positions match TRBD2. The trim removed 0 bases at V and 1 base at J, leaving 1 base unmatched. This CDR3 has 15 residues. Germline CDR1 and CDR2: MNHEY and SVGAGI.

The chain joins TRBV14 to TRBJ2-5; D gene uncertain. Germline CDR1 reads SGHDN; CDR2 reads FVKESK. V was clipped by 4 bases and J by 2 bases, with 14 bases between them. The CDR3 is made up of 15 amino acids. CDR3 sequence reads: CASSPGRLWQETQYF. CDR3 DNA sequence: TGTGCCAGCAGCCCAGGCCGATTGTGGCAAGAGACCCAGTACTTC.